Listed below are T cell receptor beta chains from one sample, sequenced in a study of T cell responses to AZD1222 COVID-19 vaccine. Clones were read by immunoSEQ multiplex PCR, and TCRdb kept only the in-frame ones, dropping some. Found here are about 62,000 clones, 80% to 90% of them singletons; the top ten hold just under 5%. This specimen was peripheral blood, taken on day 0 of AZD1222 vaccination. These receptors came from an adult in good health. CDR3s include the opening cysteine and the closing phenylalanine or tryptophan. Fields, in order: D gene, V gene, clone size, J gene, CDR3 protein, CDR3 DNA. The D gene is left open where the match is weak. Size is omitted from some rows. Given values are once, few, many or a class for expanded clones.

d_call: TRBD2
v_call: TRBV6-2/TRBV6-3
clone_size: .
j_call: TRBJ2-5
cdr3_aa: CASSYGTSGSQETQYF
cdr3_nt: TGTGCCAGCAGTTACGGGACTAGCGGGAGTCAAGAGACCCAGTACTTC

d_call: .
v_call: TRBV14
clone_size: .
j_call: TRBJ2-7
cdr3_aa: CASSVTGSSYEQYF
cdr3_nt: TGTGCCAGCAGCGTGACAGGCAGCTCCTACGAGCAGTACTTC

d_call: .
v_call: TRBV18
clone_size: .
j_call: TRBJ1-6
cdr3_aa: CASSSDQTYNSPLHF
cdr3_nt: TGTGCCAGCTCATCCGACCAGACCTATAATTCACCCCTCCACTTT

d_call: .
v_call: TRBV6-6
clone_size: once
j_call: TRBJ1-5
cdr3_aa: CASSLNVRARDQPQHF
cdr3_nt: TGTGCCAGCAGTCTCAACGTCAGGGCAAGGGATCAGCCCCAGCATTTT

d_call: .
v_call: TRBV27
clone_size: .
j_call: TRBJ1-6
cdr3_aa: CASSFYRDYSPLHF
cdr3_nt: TGTGCCAGCAGTTTTTACAGGGACTATTCACCCCTCCACTTT

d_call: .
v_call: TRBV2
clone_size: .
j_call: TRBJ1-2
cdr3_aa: CASGYMVGDGYTF
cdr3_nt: TGTGCCAGCGGTTATATGGTGGGGGATGGCTACACCTTC

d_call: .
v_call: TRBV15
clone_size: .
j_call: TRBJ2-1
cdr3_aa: CATSRDVSGLGEQFF
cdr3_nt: TGTGCCACCAGCAGAGATGTGTCGGGGCTTGGTGAGCAGTTCTTC

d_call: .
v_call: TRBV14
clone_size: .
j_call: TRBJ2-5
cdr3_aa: CASSQAPQETQYF
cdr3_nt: TGTGCCAGCAGCCAAGCTCCCCAAGAGACCCAGTACTTC

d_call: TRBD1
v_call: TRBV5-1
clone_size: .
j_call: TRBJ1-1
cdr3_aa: CASSTWTGVKTEAFF
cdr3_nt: TGCGCCAGCAGCACGTGGACAGGGGTGAAGACTGAAGCTTTCTTT

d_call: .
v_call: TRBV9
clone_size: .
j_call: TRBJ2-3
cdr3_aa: CASSVLADTQYF
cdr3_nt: TGTGCCAGCAGCGTATTGGCCGATACGCAGTATTTT

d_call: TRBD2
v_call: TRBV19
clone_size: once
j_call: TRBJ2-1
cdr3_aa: CASSIRGTSGASSYNEQFF
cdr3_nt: TGTGCCAGTAGTATTCGCGGGACTAGCGGGGCGAGCTCCTACAATGAGCAGTTCTTC

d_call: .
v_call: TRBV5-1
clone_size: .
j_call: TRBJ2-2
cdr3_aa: CASSTEQTTGELFF
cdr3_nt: TGCGCCAGCAGCACAGAACAGACCACCGGGGAGCTGTTTTTT

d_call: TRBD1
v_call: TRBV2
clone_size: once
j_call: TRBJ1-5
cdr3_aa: CASSGDRGLAQPQHF
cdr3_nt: TGTGCCAGCAGTGGGGACAGGGGTTTGGCTCAGCCCCAGCATTTT

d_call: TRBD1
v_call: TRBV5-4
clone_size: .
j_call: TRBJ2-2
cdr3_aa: CASSRQGPNTGELFF
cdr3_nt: TGTGCCAGCAGCAGACAGGGGCCGAACACCGGGGAGCTGTTTTTT

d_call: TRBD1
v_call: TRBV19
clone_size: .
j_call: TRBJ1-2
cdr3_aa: CASSEGQGLPNYGYTF
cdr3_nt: TGTGCCAGTAGTGAGGGACAGGGTCTCCCAAACTATGGCTACACCTTC

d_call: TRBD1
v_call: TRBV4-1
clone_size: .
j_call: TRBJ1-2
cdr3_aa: CASSQARGEAYGYTF
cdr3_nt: TGCGCCAGCAGCCAAGCCAGGGGGGAGGCCTATGGCTACACCTTC

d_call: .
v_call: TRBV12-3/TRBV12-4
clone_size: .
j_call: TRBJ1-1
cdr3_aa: CAAKRQENTEAFF
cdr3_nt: TGTGCCGCAAAAAGACAGGAGAACACTGAAGCTTTCTTT

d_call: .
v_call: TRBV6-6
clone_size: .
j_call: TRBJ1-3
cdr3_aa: CASSYSWGSGNTIYF
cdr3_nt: TGTGCCAGCAGTTACTCGTGGGGGTCCGGAAACACCATATATTTT

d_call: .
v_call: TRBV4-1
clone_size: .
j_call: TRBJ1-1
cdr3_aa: CASSRRPNTEAFF
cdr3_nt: TGCGCCAGCAGCCGGCGCCCGAACACTGAAGCTTTCTTT

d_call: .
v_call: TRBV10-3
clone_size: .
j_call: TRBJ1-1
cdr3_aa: CATGGRGGDNSRAFF
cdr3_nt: TGTGCCACTGGTGGCAGGGGAGGAGATAACTCACGAGCTTTCTTT

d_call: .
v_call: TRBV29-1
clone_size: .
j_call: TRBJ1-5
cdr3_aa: CSVRSADGNQPQHF
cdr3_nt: TGCAGCGTCCGCTCGGCCGACGGCAATCAGCCCCAGCATTTT

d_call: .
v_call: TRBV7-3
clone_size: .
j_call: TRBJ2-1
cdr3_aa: CASSSDFSSYNEQFF
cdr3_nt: TGTGCCAGCAGCTCGGACTTCAGCTCCTACAATGAGCAGTTCTTC

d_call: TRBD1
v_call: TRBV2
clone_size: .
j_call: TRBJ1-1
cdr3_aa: CASSAGQGDPPTEAFF
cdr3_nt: TGTGCCAGCAGTGCCGGACAGGGGGATCCACCCACTGAAGCTTTCTTT

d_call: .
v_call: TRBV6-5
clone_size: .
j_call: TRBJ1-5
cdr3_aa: CASSRTGPQEPQHF
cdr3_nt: TGTGCCAGCAGTCGAACAGGGCCCCAGGAGCCCCAGCATTTT

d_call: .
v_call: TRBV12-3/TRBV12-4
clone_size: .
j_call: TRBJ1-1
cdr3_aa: CASSLGGRTEAFF
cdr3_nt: TGTGCCAGCAGTTTAGGGGGGAGAACTGAAGCTTTCTTT

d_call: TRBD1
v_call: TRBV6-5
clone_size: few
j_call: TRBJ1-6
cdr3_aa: CASSYSRTGDSPLHF
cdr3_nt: TGTGCCAGCAGTTACTCGAGGACAGGGGATTCACCCCTCCACTTT